This T cell receptor beta chain appears in the sequencing data of a study of brain T cells in children with intractable seizures. Study conclusions and caveats: Patients' HCMV serostatus was unknown; virus specificity rests on CDR3 similarity alone. Pre- and post-surgery blood differed in depth, so pre-surgery absences may be undersampling.

Only cases whose brain tissue showed the highest T cell transcript signatures were sequenced. At least one anti-epileptic drug was given before surgery. On this clone itself: The antigen remains undetermined.

Sequencing used immunoSEQ multiplex PCR; TCRdb keeps in-frame clones, though not all of them. This table has some 80,000 clones, around nine tenths appearing once. Sequences were derived from peripheral blood, sampled at surgery. The receptor's source is a girl aged 2 to 10 with Rasmussen encephalitis and intractable seizures.

CDR3 in amino acids: CATSRDVTGAYNEQFF. The CDR3, as DNA: TGTGCCACCAGCAGAGATGTAACGGGGGCCTACAATGAGCAGTTCTTC. The chain couples TRBV15 to TRBJ2-1, with D possibly TRBD2 on 6 matching bases. V was shortened by 0 bases and J by 2 bases, with 11 bases between the two germline ends. Germline V gene sequence: CDR1 LNHNV, CDR2 YYDKDF (reference sequence). The CDR3 has 16 amino acids.